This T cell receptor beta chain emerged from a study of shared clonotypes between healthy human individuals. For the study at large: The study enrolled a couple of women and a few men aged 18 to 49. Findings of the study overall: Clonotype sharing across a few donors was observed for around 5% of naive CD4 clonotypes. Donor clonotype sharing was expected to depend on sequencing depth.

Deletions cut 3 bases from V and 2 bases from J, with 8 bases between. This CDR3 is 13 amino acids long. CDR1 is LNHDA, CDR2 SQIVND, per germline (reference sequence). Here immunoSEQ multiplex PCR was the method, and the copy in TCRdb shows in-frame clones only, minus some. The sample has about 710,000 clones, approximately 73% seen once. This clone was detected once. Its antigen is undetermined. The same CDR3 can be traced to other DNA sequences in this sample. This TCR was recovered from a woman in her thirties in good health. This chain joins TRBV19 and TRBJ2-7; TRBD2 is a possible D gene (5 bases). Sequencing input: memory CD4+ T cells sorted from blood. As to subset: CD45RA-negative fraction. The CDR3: CASSISGTYEQYF. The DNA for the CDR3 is TGTGCCAGTAGTATCAGCGGAACCTACGAGCAGTACTTC.